Following are 17 T cell receptor beta chains from one sample sequenced in a study of T cells in tumors after PD-1 blockade. Produced via immunoSEQ multiplex PCR; TCRdb's table is partial and in-frame only. The sample has fewer than 55,000 clones; around 85% are singletons. The sample here was PBMCs, taken before anti-PD-1 treatment. These receptors were taken from a human donor with basal cell carcinoma.

The V call is TRBV13, the J call TRBJ2-7; 11 bases align to TRBD2. The germline V gene encodes CDR1 PRHDT and CDR2 FYEKMQ (reference sequence). The CDR3 has 14 amino acids. The ends lost 4 bases at V and 4 bases at J; junction bases unmatched: 3. CDR3 amino acids: CASSYSGGGYEQYF. The DNA for the CDR3 is TGTGCCAGCAGCTATAGCGGGGGGGGATACGAGCAGTACTTC.

The genes are TRBV18 and TRBJ2-3; D remains ambiguous. CDR3 size: 13 residues. V gave up 3 bases and J gave up 4 bases, with 8 bases separating them. Germline lookup yields CDR1 KGHSH and CDR2 LQKENI. The CDR3 loop reads CASSPSLADTQYF. For the CDR3, the DNA is TGTGCCAGCTCACCTAGCCTCGCAGATACGCAGTATTTT.

The V gene is TRBV28, the J gene TRBJ1-2; 7 bases match TRBD1. This CDR3 contains 12 residues. J lost 6 bases, V lost 2 bases, and 0 bases had no gene match. Germline CDR1 is MDHEN and CDR2 is SYDVKM. The CDR3 is CASSLTGDGYTF. CDR3 sequence (DNA): TGTGCCAGCAGTTTAACAGGGGATGGCTACACCTTC.

In its sample, this clone was seen a few times. This chain joins TRBV6-1 and TRBJ1-6, with D perhaps matching TRBD1 (6 bases). This CDR3 spans 14 amino acids. Trimming left V 2 bases short and J 7 bases short, with 9 bases between. The germline gives CDR1 MNHNS, CDR2 SASEGT. The CDR3 sequence: CASSERQGNSPLHF. The CDR3 bases are TGTGCCAGCAGTGAAAGGCAGGGGAATTCACCCCTCCACTTT.

The chain joins TRBV28 to TRBJ1-4, with D unresolved. Germline V gives CDR1 MDHEN, CDR2 SYDVKM. Trimming took off 3 bases at V and 11 bases at J, with 10 bases between the two ends. CDR3 length: 12 amino acids. Here the CDR3 reads CASSLLGDKLFF. CDR3 bases: TGTGCCAGCAGTTTGCTGGGAGATAAACTGTTTTTT.

The sample holds one count of this clone. This chain joins TRBV28 and TRBJ1-2; no definite D call. Trimming removed 3 bases from V and 5 bases from J, with 16 bases in between. Germline lookup yields CDR1 MDHEN and CDR2 SYDVKM. This CDR3 contains 15 residues. CDR3 residues: CASSFGAGLRYGYTF. In DNA form, the CDR3 reads TGTGCCAGCAGTTTTGGTGCGGGGTTGCGATATGGCTACACCTTC.

Regarding this clone: A clone one base away is much larger, so this may be a read error. The chain links TRBV4-2 to TRBJ2-2; 10 bases align to TRBD2. The ends lost 2 bases at V and 3 bases at J; junction bases unmatched: 0. Germline V gene sequence: CDR1 LGHNA, CDR2 YNFKEQ. This CDR3 is 15 amino acids long. DNA for the CDR3: TGTGCCAGCAGCCAAACTAGCGGGGACACCGGGGAGCTGTTTTTT. The encoded protein is CASSQTSGDTGELFF.

This clone occurred once. The chain carries TRBV6-9 and TRBJ1-6; the D gene is possibly TRBD1 (5 bases). The germline V gene encodes CDR1 MNHGY and CDR2 SVAAGI. This CDR3 comprises 16 residues. The CDR3: CVRGVQPLSYNSPLHF. CDR3 bases: TGTGTCCGAGGGGTTCAACCTCTCTCCTATAATTCACCCCTCCACTTT.

This sequence joins TRBV9 and TRBJ2-2; tentatively, D is TRBD1 (5 bases). V was trimmed by 3 bases and J by 4 bases, leaving 13 bases between them. Germline CDR1 is SGDLS and CDR2 is YYNGEE. The CDR3 runs 15 residues. The CDR3 is CASSERQGVTGELFF. The CDR3 DNA reads as TGTGCCAGCAGCGAAAGGCAGGGCGTCACCGGGGAGCTGTTTTTT. The variable domain in full, with the rest retrieved from reference TRBV9 and TRBJ2-2, is DSGVTQTPKHLITATGQRVTLRCSPRSGDLSVYWYQQSLDQGLQFLIQYYNGEERAKGNILERFSAQQFPDLHSELNLSSLELGDSALYFCASSERQGVTGELFFGEGSRLTVL.

This clone turned up a few times. V gene TRBV2 combines with J gene TRBJ1-2; tentatively, D is TRBD1 (5 bases). V lost 8 bases to trimming and J lost 3 bases, with 7 bases between them. The CDR3 length is 11 residues. Germline V CDR1 and CDR2: SNHLY, FYNNEI. DNA for the CDR3: TGTGCCAGCCAGGGAGACTATGGCTACACCTTC. Residues: CASQGDYGYTF.

This chain connects TRBV3-1 (or the pseudogene TRBV3-2) to TRBJ1-3; D unclear. The CDR3 consists of 15 residues. V shed 0 bases and J shed 4 bases, with 10 bases lying between them. Germline assignment: CDR1 LGHDT and CDR2 YNNKEL (reference sequence). CDR3 in amino acids: CASSQDQSAGNTIYF. In DNA, the CDR3 is TGTGCCAGCAGCCAAGATCAGTCAGCAGGAAACACCATATATTTT.

The chain is built from TRBV2 and TRBJ2-7; D may be TRBD1 (5 bases). Germline V gives CDR1 SNHLY, CDR2 FYNNEI. The CDR3 has 15 residues. Trimming took off 4 bases at V and 0 bases at J, with 13 bases between the two ends. DNA for the CDR3: TGTGCCAGCAGTGTCCAGGGCGGTTCCTCCTACGAGCAGTACTTC. This sequence encodes CASSVQGGSSYEQYF.

The chain employs TRBV4-1 and TRBJ1-5; D is perhaps TRBD1 (5 bases). Germline V gene data show CDR1 as MGHRA and CDR2 as YSYEKL. This CDR3 contains 13 residues. Trimming cost V 0 bases and J 9 bases, with 9 bases left between them. Here the CDR3 reads CASSQEWGPPQHF. The DNA for the CDR3 is TGCGCCAGCAGCCAAGAGTGGGGACCGCCCCAGCATTTT.

This rearrangement joins TRBV30 to TRBJ2-7; D is possibly TRBD1 (6 bases). In germline, CDR1 is GTSNPN, CDR2 SVGIG (reference sequence). This CDR3 spans 15 amino acids. Trimming removed 0 bases at V and 2 bases at J, with 14 bases between. DNA for the CDR3: TGTGCCTGGAGTGTAGACAGGTCGTTCGCCTACGAGCAGTACTTC. It translates to CAWSVDRSFAYEQYF.

This chain uses TRBV6-4 with TRBJ1-4; TRBD1 agrees at 12 bases. Trimming at V came to 5 bases and at J to 7 bases, leaving 11 bases not matched to a gene. The germline gives CDR1 MRHNA, CDR2 SNTAGT. The CDR3 has 17 residues. Written as DNA, the CDR3 is TGTGCCAGCAGTTCCGGGACAGGGGGCGAAGGAAGTGAAAAACTGTTTTTT. Encoded protein: CASSSGTGGEGSEKLFF.

The rearrangement links TRBV7-2 to TRBJ1-2; TRBD1 is a possible D gene (6 bases). The length of the CDR3 is 14 residues. Trimming left V 5 bases short and J 7 bases short, with 17 bases between. Germline CDR1 SGHTA, CDR2 FQGNSA. DNA of the CDR3: TGTGCCAGCAGCCTCAACTGGAGGGGGTCTGGCTACACCTTC. It is translated as CASSLNWRGSGYTF.

This clone was seen more than once but under ten times. This chain links TRBV7-6 with TRBJ2-3; no firm D call. Per germline, CDR1 SGHVS and CDR2 FNYEAQ. This CDR3 spans 15 amino acids. Trimming pared 1 base from V and 6 bases from J, leaving 14 bases between. CDR3 in amino acids: CASSLVKGPSDTQYF. The CDR3 region has the DNA TGTGCCAGCAGCTTAGTGAAGGGCCCCTCCGATACGCAGTATTTT.